This TCR beta chain emerged from a study of shared clonotypes between healthy human individuals. CD45RO-negative, CCR7-positively selected cells formed the naive CD8 fraction, excluding terminally differentiated effector memory CD45RA+ cells. The protocol was immunoSEQ multiplex PCR, while the TCRdb copy is restricted to in-frame clones and leaves out a portion. Of some 2 million clones in the sample, about 95% were seen once. Input material: naive CD8+ T cells sorted from blood. This TCR was sampled from a man younger than 35 in good health.

In DNA, the CDR3 is TGTGCCAGCAGTGCCCCCCCACAGGGAGTCTCGGGTCAGCCCCAGCATTTT. It codes for CASSAPPQGVSGQPQHF. The J gene is TRBJ1-5, the V gene TRBV6-1, with a tentative D call TRBD1 (6 bases). This CDR3 comprises 17 residues. Deletions cut 4 bases from V and 6 bases from J, with 22 bases between. The V gene's germline CDR1 is MNHNS and CDR2 SASEGT.